These T cell receptor beta chains were read from a single sample in a study of T cells in Graves' hyperthyroidism and ophthalmopathy. In TCRdb, the multiplex PCR reads were re-called with MiXCR into one record per CDR3 protein. The profile shows approximately 360,000 distinct CDR3 sequences, 25% of them singletons. The sample consisted of blood. These receptor sequences come from a man over 45 with Graves' hyperthyroidism. Each CDR3 is given with its conserved first and last residue. D genes are given only for firm matches. The size of a clone is reported for some rows only, either as once, few or many, or as a class for expanded clones.

clone_size: many
j_call: TRBJ2-3
d_call: NA
v_call: TRBV7-2
cdr3_nt: TGTGCCAGCAGCTTCCAGCACACAGATACGCAGTATTTT
cdr3_aa: CASSFQHTDTQYF

clone_size: NA
j_call: TRBJ2-7
d_call: TRBD1
v_call: TRBV6-1
cdr3_nt: TGTGCCAGCAGCGGACAGGGGAAATCCAACGAGCAGTACTTC
cdr3_aa: CASSGQGKSNEQYF

clone_size: few
j_call: TRBJ2-2
d_call: NA
v_call: TRBV28
cdr3_nt: TGTGCCAGCCATTCCAACGGGGAGCTGTTTTTT
cdr3_aa: CASHSNGELFF

clone_size: many
j_call: TRBJ2-1
d_call: TRBD1
v_call: TRBV10-2
cdr3_nt: TGCGCCAGCAGTGAGTCAGGACAGGGGAGGCAGTTCTTC
cdr3_aa: CASSESGQGRQFF

clone_size: few
j_call: TRBJ1-2
d_call: NA
v_call: TRBV10-2
cdr3_nt: TGCGCCAGCAGTGAGTCAGGCTATGGCTACACCTTC
cdr3_aa: CASSESGYGYTF

clone_size: NA
j_call: TRBJ2-2
d_call: NA
v_call: TRBV7-2
cdr3_nt: TGTGCCAGCAGCTTATTCAGCTCGAACACCGGGGAGCTGTTTTTT
cdr3_aa: CASSLFSSNTGELFF

clone_size: NA
j_call: TRBJ2-5
d_call: NA
v_call: TRBV2
cdr3_nt: TGTGCCAGCAGTGAAGCGCTTAACACCAACTTGCACTTC
cdr3_aa: CASSEALNTNLHF

clone_size: NA
j_call: TRBJ2-5
d_call: TRBD2
v_call: TRBV5-4
cdr3_nt: TGTGCCAGCAGCTCAGCGGGAGAGCGGGAGACCCAGTACTTC
cdr3_aa: CASSSAGERETQYF

clone_size: NA
j_call: TRBJ2-3
d_call: TRBD1
v_call: TRBV7-6
cdr3_nt: TGTGCCAGCAGCTCCCCCGGGGCAGGGGGTAGCACAGATACGCAGTATTTT
cdr3_aa: CASSSPGAGGSTDTQYF

clone_size: NA
j_call: TRBJ2-1
d_call: NA
v_call: TRBV20-1
cdr3_nt: TGCAGTGCTAGAGATCTCATACCAACGAATGAGCAGTTCTTC
cdr3_aa: CSARDLIPTNEQFF

clone_size: NA
j_call: TRBJ1-2
d_call: NA
v_call: TRBV9
cdr3_nt: TGTGCCAGCAGCGGAGGAGTGGGAGGGTACTATGGCTACACCTTC
cdr3_aa: CASSGGVGGYYGYTF

clone_size: NA
j_call: TRBJ1-2
d_call: NA
v_call: TRBV20-1
cdr3_nt: TGCAGTGCTAGAGATCGGGGGGGGCAAGACGGTGGCTACACCTTC
cdr3_aa: CSARDRGGQDGGYTF

clone_size: few
j_call: TRBJ1-2
d_call: NA
v_call: TRBV2
cdr3_nt: TGTGCCACCTACGACGAGGGGGGCGACTATGGCTACACCTTC
cdr3_aa: CATYDEGGDYGYTF

clone_size: NA
j_call: TRBJ2-2
d_call: NA
v_call: TRBV29-1
cdr3_nt: TGCAGCGTTGAAGGTGGGGTTAACACCGGGGAGCTGTTTTTT
cdr3_aa: CSVEGGVNTGELFF

clone_size: few
j_call: TRBJ2-7
d_call: TRBD1
v_call: TRBV18
cdr3_nt: TGTGCCAGCTCACTCCAACAGGGGGCGTCACCCTCCTACGAGCAGTACTTC
cdr3_aa: CASSLQQGASPSYEQYF

clone_size: many
j_call: TRBJ2-4
d_call: NA
v_call: TRBV11-1
cdr3_nt: TGTGCCAGCCGGAAGGCCATGACGAACATTCAGTACTTC
cdr3_aa: CASRKAMTNIQYF

clone_size: many
j_call: TRBJ2-1
d_call: TRBD2
v_call: TRBV25-1
cdr3_nt: TGTGCCAGCAGTCCACTAGCGGGCTTGCAGTTCTTC
cdr3_aa: CASSPLAGLQFF

clone_size: many
j_call: TRBJ1-1
d_call: NA
v_call: TRBV12-3/TRBV12-4
cdr3_nt: TGTGCCAGCACCCCCCTCGGGCTGATGAACACTGAAGCTTTCTTT
cdr3_aa: CASTPLGLMNTEAFF

clone_size: few
j_call: TRBJ1-2
d_call: NA
v_call: TRBV7-3
cdr3_nt: TGTGCTAGCAGCTTATTGGGGGGCGTTGACTATGGCTACACCTTC
cdr3_aa: CASSLLGGVDYGYTF

clone_size: NA
j_call: TRBJ2-5
d_call: NA
v_call: TRBV5-1
cdr3_nt: TGCGCCAGCTCCCTCCGGGCGGCCAGCCAAGAGACCCAGTACTTC
cdr3_aa: CASSLRAASQETQYF

clone_size: few
j_call: TRBJ2-5
d_call: TRBD1
v_call: TRBV6-1
cdr3_nt: TGTGCCGCCGGGACAGGGGTTTCACAAGAGACCCAGTACTTC
cdr3_aa: CAAGTGVSQETQYF

clone_size: few
j_call: TRBJ2-1
d_call: NA
v_call: TRBV19
cdr3_nt: TGTGCCAGTAGTTCGAGCGCGTACTCCTACAATGAGCAGTTCTTC
cdr3_aa: CASSSSAYSYNEQFF

clone_size: NA
j_call: TRBJ1-2
d_call: NA
v_call: TRBV10-3
cdr3_nt: TGTGCCATCAGTGAGTCCACAGGTTTTGGCCACACCTTC
cdr3_aa: CAISESTGFGHTF

clone_size: many
j_call: TRBJ2-3
d_call: TRBD2
v_call: TRBV11-2
cdr3_nt: TGTGCCAGCAGCTCTCTCCTAGCGGGAGGGCTGGGAGATACGCAGTATTTT
cdr3_aa: CASSSLLAGGLGDTQYF

clone_size: NA
j_call: TRBJ1-5
d_call: NA
v_call: TRBV6-1
cdr3_nt: TGTGCCAGCAGGGCGGGACACCTGAAGGGACCCCAGCATTTT
cdr3_aa: CASRAGHLKGPQHF

clone_size: few
j_call: TRBJ1-5
d_call: NA
v_call: TRBV12-3/TRBV12-4
cdr3_nt: TGTGCCAGCGGGCGGGTCCTCAATCAGCCCCAGCATTTT
cdr3_aa: CASGRVLNQPQHF

clone_size: few
j_call: TRBJ2-2
d_call: NA
v_call: TRBV7-9
cdr3_nt: TGTGCCAGCAGCTCGACGTCGCTTGCGAACACCGGGGAGCTGTTTTTT
cdr3_aa: CASSSTSLANTGELFF

clone_size: NA
j_call: TRBJ2-5
d_call: TRBD2
v_call: TRBV5-5
cdr3_nt: TGTGCCAGCAGCTTACTAGCGGGAGCTCCGCAAGAGACCCAGTACTTC
cdr3_aa: CASSLLAGAPQETQYF

clone_size: many
j_call: TRBJ2-2
d_call: NA
v_call: TRBV27
cdr3_nt: TGTGCCAGCAGCTTCCCTAACACCGGGGAGCTGTTTTTT
cdr3_aa: CASSFPNTGELFF

clone_size: few
j_call: TRBJ2-1
d_call: NA
v_call: TRBV7-9
cdr3_nt: TGTGCCAGCAGCCCGGGCGACGGAAATGAGCAGTTCTTC
cdr3_aa: CASSPGDGNEQFF

clone_size: few
j_call: TRBJ1-2
d_call: TRBD1
v_call: TRBV5-6
cdr3_nt: TGTGCCAGCAGCGCAGGGGGGACGTATTATGGCTACACCTTC
cdr3_aa: CASSAGGTYYGYTF

clone_size: few
j_call: TRBJ2-3
d_call: TRBD1
v_call: TRBV18
cdr3_nt: TGTGCCAGCTCACCGGTACTAGACAGGGGCACAGATACGCAGTATTTT
cdr3_aa: CASSPVLDRGTDTQYF

clone_size: NA
j_call: TRBJ1-1
d_call: NA
v_call: TRBV11-1
cdr3_nt: TGTGCCAGCAGCAAGTGGACAGCGAACACTGAAGCTTTCTTT
cdr3_aa: CASSKWTANTEAFF

clone_size: NA
j_call: TRBJ1-1
d_call: NA
v_call: TRBV7-9
cdr3_nt: TGTGCCAGCAGCTCTCGGGGGACCGATATCAATGAAGCTTTCTTT
cdr3_aa: CASSSRGTDINEAFF

clone_size: NA
j_call: TRBJ2-1
d_call: TRBD2
v_call: TRBV19
cdr3_nt: TGTGCCAGTAGTTTGGGTAGCGGGAATGAGCAGTTCTTC
cdr3_aa: CASSLGSGNEQFF

clone_size: once
j_call: TRBJ2-3
d_call: NA
v_call: TRBV18
cdr3_nt: TGTGCCAGCTCACCTTTCAGCGGCACAGATACGCAGTATTTT
cdr3_aa: CASSPFSGTDTQYF

clone_size: many
j_call: TRBJ2-1
d_call: NA
v_call: TRBV11-3
cdr3_nt: TGTGCCAGCAGCTTAGGACAGACATACTACAATGAGCAGTTCTTC
cdr3_aa: CASSLGQTYYNEQFF

clone_size: few
j_call: TRBJ2-7
d_call: NA
v_call: TRBV20-1
cdr3_nt: TGCAGTGCGGAAGGACCGCGGACCTACGAGCAGTACTTC
cdr3_aa: CSAEGPRTYEQYF

clone_size: many
j_call: TRBJ1-1
d_call: NA
v_call: TRBV3-1
cdr3_nt: TGTGCCAGCAGCCAAGTATCACAGTTTGAAGCTTTCTTT
cdr3_aa: CASSQVSQFEAFF

clone_size: few
j_call: TRBJ2-7
d_call: NA
v_call: TRBV11-2
cdr3_nt: TGTGCCAGCAGCTTAGAATCCACCCTCTCCTACGAGCAGTACTTC
cdr3_aa: CASSLESTLSYEQYF

clone_size: NA
j_call: TRBJ2-3
d_call: NA
v_call: TRBV5-6
cdr3_nt: TGTGCCAGCAGCTTCGGGACATCAGATACGCAGTATTTT
cdr3_aa: CASSFGTSDTQYF

clone_size: few
j_call: TRBJ2-5
d_call: NA
v_call: TRBV20-1
cdr3_nt: TGCAGTGCTCAACGGTGGGGAACCCAAGAGACCCAGTACTTC
cdr3_aa: CSAQRWGTQETQYF

clone_size: few
j_call: TRBJ2-7
d_call: NA
v_call: TRBV6-1
cdr3_nt: TGTGCCAGCAGTGACTCCCGGGTCACCAACTACGAGCAGTACTTC
cdr3_aa: CASSDSRVTNYEQYF

clone_size: few
j_call: TRBJ2-1
d_call: TRBD2
v_call: TRBV27
cdr3_nt: TGTGCCAGCAGTTCCCCCTCGGGACTAGGGACCAATGAGCAGTTCTTC
cdr3_aa: CASSSPSGLGTNEQFF

clone_size: many
j_call: TRBJ2-7
d_call: NA
v_call: TRBV7-2
cdr3_nt: TGTGCCAGCAGCTTAGACCGGGGCCATCTCTACGAGCAGTACTTC
cdr3_aa: CASSLDRGHLYEQYF

clone_size: NA
j_call: TRBJ2-3
d_call: NA
v_call: TRBV28
cdr3_nt: TGTGCCAGCAGCCTACGGGGGAGGGGGCCGCAGTATTTT
cdr3_aa: CASSLRGRGPQYF

clone_size: NA
j_call: TRBJ1-5
d_call: NA
v_call: TRBV12-3/TRBV12-4
cdr3_nt: TGTGCCAGCACCTTGGGAGGGTTCAATCAGCCCCAGCATTTT
cdr3_aa: CASTLGGFNQPQHF

clone_size: NA
j_call: TRBJ2-7
d_call: NA
v_call: TRBV29-1
cdr3_nt: TGCAGCGTCGGTGGGAGGGGGTTAGCCTACGAGCAGTACTTC
cdr3_aa: CSVGGRGLAYEQYF

clone_size: few
j_call: TRBJ1-5
d_call: NA
v_call: TRBV19
cdr3_nt: TGTGCCAGTAGTATGAGGGGGGATAATCAGCCCCAGCATTTT
cdr3_aa: CASSMRGDNQPQHF

clone_size: NA
j_call: TRBJ2-3
d_call: NA
v_call: TRBV20-1
cdr3_nt: TGCAGTGCTAGAACGGACGGACCCACAGATACGCAGTATTTT
cdr3_aa: CSARTDGPTDTQYF

clone_size: NA
j_call: TRBJ2-2
d_call: NA
v_call: TRBV6-1
cdr3_nt: TGTGCCAGCAGTACCCAGTACACCGGGGAGCTGTTTTTT
cdr3_aa: CASSTQYTGELFF

clone_size: few
j_call: TRBJ1-5
d_call: NA
v_call: TRBV6-6
cdr3_nt: TGTGCCAGCAGTTACTCCGGGGGGGGCGGCAATCAGCCCCAGCATTTT
cdr3_aa: CASSYSGGGGNQPQHF

clone_size: few
j_call: TRBJ2-7
d_call: TRBD2
v_call: TRBV2
cdr3_nt: TGTGCCAGCAGCGGGGGACTAGCGGGAGGGACCGAGCAGTACTTC
cdr3_aa: CASSGGLAGGTEQYF

clone_size: NA
j_call: TRBJ1-4
d_call: TRBD1
v_call: TRBV20-1
cdr3_nt: TGCAGTGCTAATGGACAGGCTGAAAAACTGTTTTTT
cdr3_aa: CSANGQAEKLFF

clone_size: few
j_call: TRBJ2-1
d_call: TRBD2
v_call: TRBV11-2
cdr3_nt: TGTGCCAGCAGCTTACCTAGCGGGAGTGAGCAGTTCTTC
cdr3_aa: CASSLPSGSEQFF

clone_size: NA
j_call: TRBJ2-1
d_call: TRBD2
v_call: TRBV12-3/TRBV12-4
cdr3_nt: TGTGCCAGCAGTACGGGACTAGCGGGTTACTCCTACAATGAGCAGTTCTTC
cdr3_aa: CASSTGLAGYSYNEQFF